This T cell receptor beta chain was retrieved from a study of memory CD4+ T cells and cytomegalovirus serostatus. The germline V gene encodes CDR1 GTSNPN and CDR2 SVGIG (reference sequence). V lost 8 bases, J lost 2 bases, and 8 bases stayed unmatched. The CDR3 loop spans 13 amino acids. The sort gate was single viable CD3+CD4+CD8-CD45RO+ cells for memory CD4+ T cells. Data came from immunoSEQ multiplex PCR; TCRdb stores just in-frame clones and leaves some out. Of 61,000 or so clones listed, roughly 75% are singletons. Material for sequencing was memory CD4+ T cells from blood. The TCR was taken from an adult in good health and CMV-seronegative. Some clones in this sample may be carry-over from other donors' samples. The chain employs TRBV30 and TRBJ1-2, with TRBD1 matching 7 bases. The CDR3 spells CARNTGQNYGYTF. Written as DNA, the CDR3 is TGTGCCCGGAACACGGGACAGAACTATGGCTACACCTTC.